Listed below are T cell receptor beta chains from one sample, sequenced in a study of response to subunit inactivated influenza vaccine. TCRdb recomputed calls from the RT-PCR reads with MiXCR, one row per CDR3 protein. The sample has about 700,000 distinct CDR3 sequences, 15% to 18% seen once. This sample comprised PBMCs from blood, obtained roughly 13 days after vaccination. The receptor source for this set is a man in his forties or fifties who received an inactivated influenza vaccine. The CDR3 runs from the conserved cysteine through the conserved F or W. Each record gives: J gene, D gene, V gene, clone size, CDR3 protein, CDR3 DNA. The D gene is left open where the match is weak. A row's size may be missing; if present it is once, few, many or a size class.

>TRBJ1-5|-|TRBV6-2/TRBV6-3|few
CASTSFGRGQPQHF
TGTGCCAGCACCTCATTCGGGAGGGGCCAGCCCCAGCATTTT
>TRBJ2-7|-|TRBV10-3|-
CAISGRAGDYEQYF
TGTGCCATCAGTGGTAGGGCAGGGGACTACGAGCAGTACTTC
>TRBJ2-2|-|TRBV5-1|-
CASSLAQPNTGELFF
TGCGCCAGCAGCTTGGCACAGCCGAACACCGGGGAGCTGTTTTTT
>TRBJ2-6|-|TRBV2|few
CASSRQVSGANVLTF
TGTGCCAGCAGCAGACAAGTCTCTGGGGCCAACGTCCTGACTTTC
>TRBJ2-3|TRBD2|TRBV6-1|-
CASRGREGSDTQYF
TGTGCCAGCAGGGGGCGGGAGGGCTCAGATACGCAGTATTTT
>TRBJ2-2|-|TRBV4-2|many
CASSREREAGELFF
TGTGCCAGCAGCCGGGAGAGGGAGGCCGGGGAGCTGTTTTTT
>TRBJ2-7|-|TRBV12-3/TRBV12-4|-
CASSLSTGREQYF
TGTGCCAGCAGTTTATCCACAGGGCGGGAGCAGTACTTC
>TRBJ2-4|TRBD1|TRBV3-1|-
CASSQNRGVQYF
TGTGCCAGCAGCCAAAACAGGGGAGTTCAGTACTTC
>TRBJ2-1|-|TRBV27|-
CASSSTGRYNEQFF
TGTGCCAGCAGTTCTACAGGGCGTTACAATGAGCAGTTCTTC
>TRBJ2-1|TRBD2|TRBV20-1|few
CSARPRLAGGGDEQFF
TGCAGTGCTCGGCCGCGCCTAGCGGGAGGGGGCGATGAGCAGTTCTTC
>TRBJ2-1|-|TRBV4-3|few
CASSQDPLLLADNNEQFF
TGCGCCAGCAGCCAAGATCCCCTACTACTGGCGGACAACAATGAGCAGTTCTTC
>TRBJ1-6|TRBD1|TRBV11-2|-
CASSFPSPEGQGTSPLHF
TGTGCCAGCAGCTTCCCTTCGCCGGAGGGACAGGGAACTTCACCCCTCCACTTT
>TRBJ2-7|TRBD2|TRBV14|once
CASSQLGGGRTEQYF
TGTGCCAGCAGCCAGCTGGGCGGGGGGAGGACCGAGCAGTACTTC
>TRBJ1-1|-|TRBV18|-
CASSPTSTEAFF
TGTGCCAGCTCCCCAACTTCCACTGAAGCTTTCTTT
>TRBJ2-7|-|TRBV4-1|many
CASSQEGRASYEQYF
TGCGCCAGCAGCCAAGAAGGCAGGGCGTCCTACGAGCAGTACTTC
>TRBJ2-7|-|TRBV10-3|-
CAISPVGAAYEQYF
TGTGCCATCAGCCCTGTCGGGGCTGCCTACGAGCAGTACTTC
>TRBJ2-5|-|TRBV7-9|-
CASNPGGGTQYF
TGTGCCAGCAACCCCGGGGGTGGGACCCAGTACTTC
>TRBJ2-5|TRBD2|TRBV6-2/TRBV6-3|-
CASNGLVLTQYF
TGTGCCAGCAACGGACTAGTGTTGACCCAGTACTTC
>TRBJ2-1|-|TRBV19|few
CASSIVPLGGDGNEQFF
TGTGCCAGTAGTATAGTTCCCCTTGGGGGTGACGGCAATGAGCAGTTCTTC
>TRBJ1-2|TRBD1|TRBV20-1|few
CSARSGGTNYGYTF
TGCAGTGCAAGATCAGGGGGAACTAACTATGGCTACACCTTC
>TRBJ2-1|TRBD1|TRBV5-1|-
CASSSTGGARGEQFF
TGCGCCAGCAGCTCCACAGGGGGTGCAAGGGGAGAGCAGTTCTTC
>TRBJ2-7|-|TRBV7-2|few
CASSLGARTYEQYF
TGTGCCAGCAGCTTAGGGGCCAGAACCTACGAGCAGTACTTC
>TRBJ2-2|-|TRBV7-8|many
CASSQFGALNTGELFF
TGTGCCAGCAGCCAATTCGGGGCCCTAAACACCGGGGAGCTGTTTTTT
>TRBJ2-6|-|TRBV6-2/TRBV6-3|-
CASSDRSSGANVLTF
TGTGCCAGCAGTGACAGGAGCTCTGGGGCCAACGTCCTGACTTTC
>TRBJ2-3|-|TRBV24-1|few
CATSDPQNLAHTQYF
TGTGCCACCAGTGATCCCCAAAACTTGGCCCATACGCAGTATTTT
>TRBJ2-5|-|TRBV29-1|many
CSVGDGPGETQYF
TGCAGCGTTGGTGACGGACCCGGTGAGACCCAGTACTTC
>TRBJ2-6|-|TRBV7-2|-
CASSPASAGANVLTF
TGTGCCAGCAGCCCAGCTAGCGCTGGGGCCAACGTCCTGACTTTC
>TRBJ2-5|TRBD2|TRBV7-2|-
CASSLGLAGGSKETQYF
TGTGCCAGCAGCCTTGGACTAGCGGGAGGTAGTAAAGAGACCCAGTACTTC
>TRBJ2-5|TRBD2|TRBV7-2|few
CASSLPTGGGETQYF
TGTGCCAGCAGCTTACCTACGGGCGGGGGAGAGACCCAGTACTTC
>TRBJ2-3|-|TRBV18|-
CASSPPKGGSTDTQYF
TGTGCCAGCTCACCACCGAAGGGTGGAAGCACAGATACGCAGTATTTT
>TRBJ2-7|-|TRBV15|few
CATSSGGGSGYEQYF
TGTGCCACCAGCAGTGGCGGTGGGTCTGGTTACGAGCAGTACTTC
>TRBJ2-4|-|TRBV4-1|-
CASSQDSGARNIQYF
TGCGCCAGCAGCCAAGACTCGGGGGCTAGAAACATTCAGTACTTC
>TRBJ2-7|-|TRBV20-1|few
CSVGGLEQYF
TGCAGCGTGGGGGGCCTGGAGCAGTACTTC
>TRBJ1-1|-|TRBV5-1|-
CASSWDTGYNTEAFF
TGCGCCAGCAGCTGGGATACAGGGTATAACACTGAAGCTTTCTTT
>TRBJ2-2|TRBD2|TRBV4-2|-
CASSRQLAGSAGELFF
TGTGCCAGCAGCCGTCAACTAGCGGGATCTGCCGGGGAGCTGTTTTTT
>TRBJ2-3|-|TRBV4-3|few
CASSFAGQNTDTQYF
TGCGCCAGCAGTTTCGCGGGACAGAACACAGATACGCAGTATTTT
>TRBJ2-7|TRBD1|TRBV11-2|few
CASSLPGQGANEQYF
TGTGCCAGCAGCCTCCCTGGACAGGGGGCGAACGAGCAGTACTTC
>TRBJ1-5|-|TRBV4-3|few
CASSQDFWGNQPQHF
TGCGCCAGCAGCCAAGATTTCTGGGGTAATCAGCCCCAGCATTTT
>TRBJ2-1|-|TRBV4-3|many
CASSPTGVARENEQFF
TGCGCCAGCAGCCCTACCGGGGTAGCGAGGGAGAATGAGCAGTTCTTC
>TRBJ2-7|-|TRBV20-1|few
CSASNRPIYEQYF
TGCAGTGCTAGCAACAGGCCCATCTACGAGCAGTACTTC
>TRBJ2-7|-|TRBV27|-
CASRVGEQYF
TGTGCCAGCCGCGTGGGTGAGCAGTACTTC
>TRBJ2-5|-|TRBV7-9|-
CASRSRLGGDWETQYF
TGTGCCAGCAGATCCCGTCTAGGCGGGGACTGGGAGACCCAGTACTTC
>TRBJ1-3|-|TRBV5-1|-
CASSSPTGNTIYF
TGCGCCAGCAGCTCCCCTACGGGAAACACCATATATTTT
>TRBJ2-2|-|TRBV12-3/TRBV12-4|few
CASMGGPNTGELFF
TGTGCCAGCATGGGGGGCCCGAACACCGGGGAGCTGTTTTTT
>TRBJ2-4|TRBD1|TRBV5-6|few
CASSSPGGLDIQYF
TGTGCCAGCAGCTCCCCAGGGGGCCTGGACATTCAGTACTTC
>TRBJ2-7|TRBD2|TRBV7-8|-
CASSLGAGGAYEQYF
TGTGCCAGCAGCTTAGGGGCCGGGGGGGCCTACGAGCAGTACTTC
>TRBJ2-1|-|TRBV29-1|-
CSVLLLPSYNEQFF
TGCAGCGTCCTCCTCCTCCCCTCCTACAATGAGCAGTTCTTC
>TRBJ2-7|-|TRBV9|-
CASSVEGGQNSYEQYF
TGTGCCAGCAGCGTAGAAGGCGGGCAAAACTCCTACGAGCAGTACTTC
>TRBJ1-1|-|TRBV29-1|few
CSVADVTEAFF
TGCAGCGTTGCTGATGTCACTGAAGCTTTCTTT
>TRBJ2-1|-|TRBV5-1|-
CASSHDSYNEQFF
TGCGCCAGCAGCCATGACTCGTACAATGAGCAGTTCTTC
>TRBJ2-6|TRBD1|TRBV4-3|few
CASSQVQGAASGANVLTF
TGCGCCAGCAGCCAAGTACAGGGGGCCGCTTCTGGGGCCAACGTCCTGACTTTC
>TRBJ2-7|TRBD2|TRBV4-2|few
CASSQGLAGEAIEQYF
TGTGCCAGCAGCCAAGGTCTGGCGGGGGAGGCTATCGAGCAGTACTTC
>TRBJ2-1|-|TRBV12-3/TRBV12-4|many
CASSLEGLGGNEQFF
TGTGCCAGCAGTTTAGAAGGACTGGGGGGCAATGAGCAGTTCTTC
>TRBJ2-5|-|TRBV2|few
CASSAPQETQYF
TGTGCCAGCAGCGCCCCCCAAGAGACCCAGTACTTC
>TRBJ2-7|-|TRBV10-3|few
CAISDEGLGSYEQYF
TGTGCCATCAGTGACGAGGGGCTGGGGTCCTACGAGCAGTACTTC
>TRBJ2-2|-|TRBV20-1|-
CSASLPSLRTGELFF
TGCAGTGCTAGCCTCCCCAGCTTGCGCACCGGGGAGCTGTTTTTT
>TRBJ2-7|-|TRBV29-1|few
CSVSSSSYEQYF
TGCAGCGTCAGCAGTAGCTCCTACGAGCAGTACTTC
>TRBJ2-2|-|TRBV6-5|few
CASSYIGGELFF
TGTGCCAGCAGTTATATCGGCGGGGAGCTGTTTTTT
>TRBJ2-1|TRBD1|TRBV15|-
CATSRLGTGGSNEQFF
TGTGCCACCAGCAGATTGGGGACAGGGGGTAGCAATGAGCAGTTCTTC
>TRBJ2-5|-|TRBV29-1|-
CSVQNPARETQYF
TGCAGCGTCCAGAACCCGGCGCGGGAGACCCAGTACTTC